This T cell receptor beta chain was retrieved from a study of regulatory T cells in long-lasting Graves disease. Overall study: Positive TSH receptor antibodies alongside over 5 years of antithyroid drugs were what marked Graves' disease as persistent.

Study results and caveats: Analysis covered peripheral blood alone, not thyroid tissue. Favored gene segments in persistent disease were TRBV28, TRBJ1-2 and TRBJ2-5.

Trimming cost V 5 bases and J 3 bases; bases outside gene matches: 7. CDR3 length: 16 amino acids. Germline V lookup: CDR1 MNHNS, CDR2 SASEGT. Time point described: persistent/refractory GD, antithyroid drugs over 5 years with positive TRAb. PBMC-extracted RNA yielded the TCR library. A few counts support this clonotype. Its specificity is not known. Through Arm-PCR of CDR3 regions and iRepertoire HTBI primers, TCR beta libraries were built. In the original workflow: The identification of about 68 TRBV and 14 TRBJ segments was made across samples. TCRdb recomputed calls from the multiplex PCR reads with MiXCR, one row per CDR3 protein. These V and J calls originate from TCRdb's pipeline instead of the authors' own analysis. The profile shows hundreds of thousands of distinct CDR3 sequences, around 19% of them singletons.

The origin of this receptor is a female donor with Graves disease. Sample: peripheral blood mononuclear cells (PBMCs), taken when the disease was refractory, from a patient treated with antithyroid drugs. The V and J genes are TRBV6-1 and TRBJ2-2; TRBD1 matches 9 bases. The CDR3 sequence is CASSPGTGPYTGELFF. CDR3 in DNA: TGTGCCAGCAGTCCCGGGACAGGGCCTTACACCGGGGAGCTGTTTTTT.